This TCR beta chain originates from a study of patients with pleural tuberculosis. TCRdb re-analysed the reads in MiXCR, keeping a single row per CDR3 protein. This table has some 48,000 distinct CDR3 sequences, less than 9.5% appearing once. The germline V gene encodes CDR1 LGHDT and CDR2 YNNKEL (reference sequence). The CDR3 has 14 amino acids. V dropped 1 base and J dropped 2 bases, with 6 bases sitting between them. This clonotype was seen many times. The V call is TRBV3-1, the J call TRBJ1-5, with D uncertain. This clonotype originated in a human donor with pleural tuberculosis. Here the CDR3 DNA reads TGTGCCAGCAGCCAAGGGGGAGGCAATCAGCCCCAGCATTTT. Amino acids: CASSQGGGNQPQHF.